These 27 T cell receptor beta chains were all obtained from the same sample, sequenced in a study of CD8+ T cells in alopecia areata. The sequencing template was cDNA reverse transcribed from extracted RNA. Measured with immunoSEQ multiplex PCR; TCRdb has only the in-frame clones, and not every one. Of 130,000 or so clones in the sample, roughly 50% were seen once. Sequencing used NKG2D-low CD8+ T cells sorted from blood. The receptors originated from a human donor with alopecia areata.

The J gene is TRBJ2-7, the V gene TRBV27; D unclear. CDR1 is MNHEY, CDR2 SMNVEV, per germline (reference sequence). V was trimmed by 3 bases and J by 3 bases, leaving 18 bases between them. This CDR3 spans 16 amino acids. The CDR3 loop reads CASSFYSSGPIYEQYF. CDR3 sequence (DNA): TGTGCCAGCAGTTTCTACAGTTCCGGGCCTATCTACGAGCAGTACTTC.

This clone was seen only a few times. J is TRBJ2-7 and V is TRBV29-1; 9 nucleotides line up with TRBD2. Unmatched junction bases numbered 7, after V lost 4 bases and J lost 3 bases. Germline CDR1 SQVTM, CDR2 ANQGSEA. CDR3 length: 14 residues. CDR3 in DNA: TGCAGCGTTGTGGCTAGCGGGGCGATCTACGAGCAGTACTTC. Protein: CSVVASGAIYEQYF.

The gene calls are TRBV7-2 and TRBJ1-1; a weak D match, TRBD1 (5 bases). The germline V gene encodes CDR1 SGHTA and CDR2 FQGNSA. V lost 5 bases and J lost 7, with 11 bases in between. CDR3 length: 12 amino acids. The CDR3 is CASSPWGVEAFF. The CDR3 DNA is TGTGCCAGCAGCCCGTGGGGGGTTGAAGCTTTCTTT.

CDR3 sequence reads: CSVEGALGKGADTQYF. The DNA for the CDR3 is TGCAGCGTTGAAGGGGCTTTGGGAAAAGGGGCGGATACGCAGTATTTT. The chain employs TRBV29-1 and TRBJ2-3; possible D gene TRBD1, 5 bases. The CDR3 consists of 16 residues. V was trimmed by 1 base and J by 6 bases, leaving 20 bases between them. Per germline, CDR1 SQVTM and CDR2 ANQGSEA.

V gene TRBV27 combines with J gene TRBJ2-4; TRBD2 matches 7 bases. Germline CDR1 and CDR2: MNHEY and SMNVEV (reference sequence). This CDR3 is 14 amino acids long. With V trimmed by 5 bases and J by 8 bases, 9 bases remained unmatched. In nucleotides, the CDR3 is TGTGCCAGCAGTCCCGGTGGGGGGGGTGACATTCAGTACTTC. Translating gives CASSPGGGGDIQYF.

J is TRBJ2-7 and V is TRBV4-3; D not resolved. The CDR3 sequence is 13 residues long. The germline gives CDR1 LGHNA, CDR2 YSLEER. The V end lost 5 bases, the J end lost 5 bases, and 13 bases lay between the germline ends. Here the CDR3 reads CASSKTIAHEQYF. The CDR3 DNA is TGCGCCAGCAGCAAGACCATTGCCCACGAGCAGTACTTC.

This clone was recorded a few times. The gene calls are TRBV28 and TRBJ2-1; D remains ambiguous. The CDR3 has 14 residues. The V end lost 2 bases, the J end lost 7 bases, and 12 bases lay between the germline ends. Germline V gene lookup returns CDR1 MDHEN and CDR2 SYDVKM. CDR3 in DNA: TGTGCCAGCAGTTTAGGTGTCCGTGGAAATGAGCAGTTCTTC. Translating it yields CASSLGVRGNEQFF.

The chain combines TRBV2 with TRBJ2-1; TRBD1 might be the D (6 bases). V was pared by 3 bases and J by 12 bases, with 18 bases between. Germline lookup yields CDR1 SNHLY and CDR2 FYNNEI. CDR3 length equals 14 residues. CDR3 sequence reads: CASSDLGASRGQFF. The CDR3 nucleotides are TGTGCCAGCAGTGATTTGGGGGCAAGTCGGGGGCAGTTCTTC.

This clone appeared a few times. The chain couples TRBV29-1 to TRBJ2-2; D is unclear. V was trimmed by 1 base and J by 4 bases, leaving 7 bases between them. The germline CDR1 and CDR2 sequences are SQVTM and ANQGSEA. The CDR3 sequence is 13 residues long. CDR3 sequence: CSVEAEFTGELFF. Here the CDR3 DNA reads TGCAGCGTTGAAGCCGAGTTCACCGGGGAGCTGTTTTTT.

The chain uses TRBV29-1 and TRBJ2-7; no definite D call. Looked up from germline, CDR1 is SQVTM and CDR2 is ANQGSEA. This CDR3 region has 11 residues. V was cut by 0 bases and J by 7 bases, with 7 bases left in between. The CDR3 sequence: CSVEDLGEQYF. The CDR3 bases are TGCAGCGTTGAAGATCTGGGGGAGCAGTACTTC.

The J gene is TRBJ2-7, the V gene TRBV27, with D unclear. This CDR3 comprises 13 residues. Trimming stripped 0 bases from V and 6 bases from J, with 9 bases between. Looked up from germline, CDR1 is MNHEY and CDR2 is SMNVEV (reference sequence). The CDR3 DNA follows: TGTGCCAGCAGTTTATCCTCTGGGGTCGAGCAGTACTTC. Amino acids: CASSLSSGVEQYF.

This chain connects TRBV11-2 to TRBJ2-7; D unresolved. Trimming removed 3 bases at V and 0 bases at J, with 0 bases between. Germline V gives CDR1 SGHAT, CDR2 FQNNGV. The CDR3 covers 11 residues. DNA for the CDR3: TGTGCCAGCAGCTTCTCCTACGAGCAGTACTTC. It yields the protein CASSFSYEQYF.

CDR3 sequence (DNA): TGTGCCAGCAGTCCCCGGGTGGCGGGGGAAGAGCAGTACTTC. This translates into CASSPRVAGEEQYF. The rearrangement links TRBV27 to TRBJ2-7; 7 bases are shared with TRBD2. Germline loops: CDR1 MNHEY, CDR2 SMNVEV (reference sequence). The CDR3 covers 14 residues. V was pared by 5 bases and J by 7 bases, with 11 bases of the junction left unmatched.

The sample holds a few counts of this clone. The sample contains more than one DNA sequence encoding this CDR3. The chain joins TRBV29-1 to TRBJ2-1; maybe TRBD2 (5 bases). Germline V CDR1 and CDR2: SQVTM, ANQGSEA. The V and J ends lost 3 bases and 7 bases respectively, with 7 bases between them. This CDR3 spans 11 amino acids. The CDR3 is CSVEGVNEQFF. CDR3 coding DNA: TGCAGCGTTGAGGGAGTTAATGAGCAGTTCTTC.

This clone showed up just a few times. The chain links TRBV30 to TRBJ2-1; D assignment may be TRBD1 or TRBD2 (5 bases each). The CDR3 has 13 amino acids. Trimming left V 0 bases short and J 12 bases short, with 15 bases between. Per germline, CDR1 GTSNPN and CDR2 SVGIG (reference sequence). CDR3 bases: TGTGCCTGGAGTGTCGATGGGGCGAGCGGGCAGTTCTTC. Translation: CAWSVDGASGQFF.

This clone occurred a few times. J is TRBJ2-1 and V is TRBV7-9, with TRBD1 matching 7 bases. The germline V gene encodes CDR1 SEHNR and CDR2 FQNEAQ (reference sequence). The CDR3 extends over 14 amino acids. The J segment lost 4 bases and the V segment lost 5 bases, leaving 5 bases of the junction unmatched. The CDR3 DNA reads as TGTGCCAGCAGCAAAGGGACAGCGTACAATGAGCAGTTCTTC. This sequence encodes CASSKGTAYNEQFF.

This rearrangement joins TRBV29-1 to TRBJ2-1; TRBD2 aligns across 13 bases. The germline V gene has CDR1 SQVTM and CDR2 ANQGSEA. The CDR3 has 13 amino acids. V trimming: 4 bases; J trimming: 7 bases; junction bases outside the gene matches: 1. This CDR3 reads CSVVTSGGNEQFF. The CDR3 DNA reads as TGCAGCGTTGTGACTAGCGGGGGGAATGAGCAGTTCTTC.

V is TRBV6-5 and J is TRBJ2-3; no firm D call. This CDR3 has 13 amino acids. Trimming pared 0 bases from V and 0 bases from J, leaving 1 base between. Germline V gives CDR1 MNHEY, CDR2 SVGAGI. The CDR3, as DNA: TGTGCCAGCAGTTACTCAAGCACAGATACGCAGTATTTT. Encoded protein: CASSYSSTDTQYF.

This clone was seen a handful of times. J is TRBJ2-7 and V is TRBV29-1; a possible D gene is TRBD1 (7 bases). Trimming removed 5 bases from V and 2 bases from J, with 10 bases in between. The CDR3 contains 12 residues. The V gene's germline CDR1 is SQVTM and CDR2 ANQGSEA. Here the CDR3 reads CSVPGGTYEQYF. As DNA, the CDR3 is TGCAGCGTTCCAGGGGGGACCTACGAGCAGTACTTC.

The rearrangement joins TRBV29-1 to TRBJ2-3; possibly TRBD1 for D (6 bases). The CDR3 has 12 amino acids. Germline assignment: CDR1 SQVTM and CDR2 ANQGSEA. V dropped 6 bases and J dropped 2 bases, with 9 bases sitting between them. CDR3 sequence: CSVGDNTDTQYF. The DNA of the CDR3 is TGCAGCGTAGGGGACAACACAGATACGCAGTATTTT.

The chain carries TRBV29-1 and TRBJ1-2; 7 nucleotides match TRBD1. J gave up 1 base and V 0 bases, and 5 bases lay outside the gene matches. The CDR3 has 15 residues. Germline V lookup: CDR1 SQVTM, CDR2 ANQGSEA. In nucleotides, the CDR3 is TGCAGCGTTGAAGATCAGGACAGGTTTAACTATGGCTACACCTTC. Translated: CSVEDQDRFNYGYTF.

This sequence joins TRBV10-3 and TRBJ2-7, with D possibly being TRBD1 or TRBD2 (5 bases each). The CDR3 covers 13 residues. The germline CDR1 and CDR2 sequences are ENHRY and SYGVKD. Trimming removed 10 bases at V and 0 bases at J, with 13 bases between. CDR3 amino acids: CATVGAYSYEQYF. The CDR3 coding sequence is TGTGCCACCGTCGGGGCGTACTCCTACGAGCAGTACTTC.

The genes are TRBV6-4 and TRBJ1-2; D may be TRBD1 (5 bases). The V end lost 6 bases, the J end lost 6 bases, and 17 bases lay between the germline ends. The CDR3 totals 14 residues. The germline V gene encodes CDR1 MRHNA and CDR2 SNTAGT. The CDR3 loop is CASSVGPEGNGYTF. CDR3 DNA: TGTGCCAGCAGCGTTGGGCCAGAGGGGAATGGCTACACCTTC.

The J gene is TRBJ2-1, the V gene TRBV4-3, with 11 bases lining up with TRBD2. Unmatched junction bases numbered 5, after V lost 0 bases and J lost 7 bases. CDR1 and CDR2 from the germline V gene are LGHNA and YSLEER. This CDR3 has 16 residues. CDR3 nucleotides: TGCGCCAGCAGCCAAGAAATAGCGGGAGGGCGTAATGAGCAGTTCTTC. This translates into CASSQEIAGGRNEQFF.

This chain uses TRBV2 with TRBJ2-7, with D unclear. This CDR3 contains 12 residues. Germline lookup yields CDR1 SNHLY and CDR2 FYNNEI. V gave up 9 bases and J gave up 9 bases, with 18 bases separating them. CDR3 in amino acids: CARERGLQGQYF. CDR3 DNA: TGTGCCAGGGAGAGAGGCCTCCAAGGGCAGTACTTC.

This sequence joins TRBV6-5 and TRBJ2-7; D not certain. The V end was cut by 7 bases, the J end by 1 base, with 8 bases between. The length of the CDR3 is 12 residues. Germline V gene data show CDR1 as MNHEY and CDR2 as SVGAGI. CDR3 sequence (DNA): TGTGCCAGCAACTCAGGATCCTACGAGCAGTACTTC. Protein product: CASNSGSYEQYF.

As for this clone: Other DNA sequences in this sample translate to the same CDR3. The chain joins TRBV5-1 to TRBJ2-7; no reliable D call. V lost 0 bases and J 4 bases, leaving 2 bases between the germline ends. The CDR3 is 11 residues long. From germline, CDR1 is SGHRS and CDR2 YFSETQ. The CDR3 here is CASSLGYEQYF. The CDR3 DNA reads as TGCGCCAGCAGCTTGGGTTACGAGCAGTACTTC. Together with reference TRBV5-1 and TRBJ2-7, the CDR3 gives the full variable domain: KAGVTQTPRYLIKTRGQQVTLSCSPISGHRSVSWYQQTPGQGLQFLFEYFSETQRNKGNFPGRFSGRQFSNSRSEMNVSTLELGDSALYLCASSLGYEQYFGPGTRLTVT.